This TCR beta chain was identified during a study of cytomegalovirus exposure and HLA in healthy donors. Trimming removed 7 bases from V and 0 bases from J, with 13 bases in between. Germline V gives CDR1 MNHNS, CDR2 SASEGT. The CDR3 runs to 15 residues. General observations from the study: The HLA-A and HLA-B alleles of most subjects were reportedly predicted accurately from TCR beta sequences.

This clone was picked up one time. Its antigen is still unknown. Researchers ran the PCR with 60 Vbeta and 13 Jbeta primers. Some clones are missing from TCRdb's copy, which holds only in-frame ones; the method was immunoSEQ multiplex PCR. The sample has 160,000 or so clones; less than 80% are singletons. This receptor was obtained from a man aged 35-49 years in good health and CMV-seronegative. V usage is TRBV6-1 and J usage is TRBJ2-1, with D perhaps matching TRBD1 (6 bases). Sample: PBMCs. This CDR3 reads CASIFDRSSYNEQFF. The CDR3 nucleotides read TGTGCCAGCATTTTCGACAGGAGCTCCTACAATGAGCAGTTCTTC.